The clone carrying this T cell receptor (beta chain) was seen only once. The data derive from a study of shared clonotypes between healthy human individuals. The CDR3 loop spans 15 amino acids. V gave up 4 bases and J gave up 8 bases; unmatched junction bases: 11. CDR1 is SGHRS and CDR2 is YFSETQ in the germline V gene. This table comes from immunoSEQ multiplex PCR, and its TCRdb copy is limited to in-frame clones, with some not included. The sample yields some 690,000 clones, roughly 91% seen once. This clonotype was sampled from a man aged 18 to 30 in good health. Some clones in this sample may be carry-over from other donors' samples. Sequenced material: memory CD8+ T cells from PBMCs. Subset meaning: CD45RO+ cells pooled with CCR7-negative TemRA cells. The chain uses TRBV5-1 and TRBJ2-1; the match to TRBD1 covers 8 bases. The CDR3 sequence is CASSGDRTGKHEQFF. CDR3 bases: TGCGCCAGCAGCGGCGACAGGACAGGGAAGCATGAGCAGTTCTTC. The full variable domain, with the rest looked up from reference TRBV5-1 and TRBJ2-1, is KAGVTQTPRYLIKTRGQQVTLSCSPISGHRSVSWYQQTPGQGLQFLFEYFSETQRNKGNFPGRFSGRQFSNSRSEMNVSTLELGDSALYLCASSGDRTGKHEQFFGPGTRLTVL.